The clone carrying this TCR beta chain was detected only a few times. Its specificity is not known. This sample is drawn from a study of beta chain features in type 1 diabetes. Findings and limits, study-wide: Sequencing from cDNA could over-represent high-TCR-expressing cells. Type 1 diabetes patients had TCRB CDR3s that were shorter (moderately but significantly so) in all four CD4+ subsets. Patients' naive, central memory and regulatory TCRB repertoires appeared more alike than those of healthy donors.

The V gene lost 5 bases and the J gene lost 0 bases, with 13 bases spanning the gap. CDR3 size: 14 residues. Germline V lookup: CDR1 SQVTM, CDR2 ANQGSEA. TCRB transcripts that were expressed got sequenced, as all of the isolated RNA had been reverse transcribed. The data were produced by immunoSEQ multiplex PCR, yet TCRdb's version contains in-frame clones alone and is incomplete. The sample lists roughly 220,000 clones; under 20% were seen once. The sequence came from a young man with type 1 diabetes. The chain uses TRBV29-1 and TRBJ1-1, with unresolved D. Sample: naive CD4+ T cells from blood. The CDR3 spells CSVHGVLVNTEAFF. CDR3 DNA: TGCAGCGTTCATGGGGTATTGGTGAACACTGAAGCTTTCTTT.